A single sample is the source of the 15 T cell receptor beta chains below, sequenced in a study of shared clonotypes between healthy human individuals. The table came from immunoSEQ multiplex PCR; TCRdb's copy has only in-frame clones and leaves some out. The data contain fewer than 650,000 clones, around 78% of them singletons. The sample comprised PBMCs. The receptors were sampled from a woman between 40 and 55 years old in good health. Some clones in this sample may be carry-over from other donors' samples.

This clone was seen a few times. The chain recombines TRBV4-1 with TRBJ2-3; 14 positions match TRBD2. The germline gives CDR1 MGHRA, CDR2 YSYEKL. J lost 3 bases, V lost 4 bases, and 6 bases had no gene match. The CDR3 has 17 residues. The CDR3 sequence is CASSLAGTSGSTDTQYF. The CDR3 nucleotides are TGCGCCAGCAGCCTAGCCGGGACTAGCGGGAGTACAGATACGCAGTATTTT.

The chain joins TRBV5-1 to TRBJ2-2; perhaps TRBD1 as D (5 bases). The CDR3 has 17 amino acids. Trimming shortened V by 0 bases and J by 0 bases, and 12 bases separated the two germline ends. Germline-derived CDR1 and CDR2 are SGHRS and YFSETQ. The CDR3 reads CASSLALDSPNTGELFF. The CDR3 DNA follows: TGCGCCAGCAGCTTGGCCCTAGACAGTCCGAACACCGGGGAGCTGTTTTTT.

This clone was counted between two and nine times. Written as DNA, the CDR3 is TGTGCCAGCAACAAGGGGGTTCCTCGGTCAAGCTCCTACAATGAGCAGTTCTTC. Protein product: CASNKGVPRSSSYNEQFF. The J gene is TRBJ2-1, the V gene TRBV9, with D possibly matching TRBD1 (6 bases). Trimming stripped 6 bases from V and 0 bases from J, with 22 bases between. From germline, CDR1 is SGDLS and CDR2 YYNGEE. This CDR3 has 18 residues.

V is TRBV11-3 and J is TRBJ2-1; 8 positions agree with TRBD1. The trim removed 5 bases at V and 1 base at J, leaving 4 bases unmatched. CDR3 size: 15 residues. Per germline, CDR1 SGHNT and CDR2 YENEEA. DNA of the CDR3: TGTGCCAGCAGCCAGGACAGGGTTTCCTACAATGAGCAGTTCTTC. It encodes CASSQDRVSYNEQFF.

The DNA for the CDR3 is TGTGCCTGGAGTCCGCGGACAGCGTACAATGAGCAGTTCTTC. Translated: CAWSPRTAYNEQFF. This chain connects TRBV30 to TRBJ2-1; tentative D call: TRBD1 (6 bases). Germline CDR1 is GTSNPN and CDR2 is SVGIG (reference sequence). This CDR3 spans 14 amino acids. Trimming cost V 2 bases and J 4 bases, with 12 bases left between them.

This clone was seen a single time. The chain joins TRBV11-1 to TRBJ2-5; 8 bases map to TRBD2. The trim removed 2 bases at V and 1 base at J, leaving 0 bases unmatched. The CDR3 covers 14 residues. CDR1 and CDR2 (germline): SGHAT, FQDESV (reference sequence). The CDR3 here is CASSLLAGQETQYF. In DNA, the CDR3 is TGTGCCAGCAGCTTACTAGCGGGCCAAGAGACCCAGTACTTC.

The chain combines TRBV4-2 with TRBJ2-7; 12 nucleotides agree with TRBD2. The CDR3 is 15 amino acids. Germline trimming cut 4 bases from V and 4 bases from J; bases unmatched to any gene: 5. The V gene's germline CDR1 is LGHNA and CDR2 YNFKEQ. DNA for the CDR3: TGTGCCAGCAGCCTCCGGACTAGCGGGACGTACGAGCAGTACTTC. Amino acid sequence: CASSLRTSGTYEQYF.

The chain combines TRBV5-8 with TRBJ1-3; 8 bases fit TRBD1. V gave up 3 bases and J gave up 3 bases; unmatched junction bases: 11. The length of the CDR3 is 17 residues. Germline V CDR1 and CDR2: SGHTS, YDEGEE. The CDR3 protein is CASSYGLGQGSGNTIYF. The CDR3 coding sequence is TGTGCCAGCAGCTATGGCCTCGGACAGGGAAGTGGAAACACCATATATTTT.

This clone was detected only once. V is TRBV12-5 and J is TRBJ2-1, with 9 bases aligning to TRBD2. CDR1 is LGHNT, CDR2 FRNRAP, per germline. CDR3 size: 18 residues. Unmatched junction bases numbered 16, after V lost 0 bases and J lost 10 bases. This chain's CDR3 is CASGLVRLAGSSASEQFF. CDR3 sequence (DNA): TGTGCTAGTGGTTTGGTACGGCTAGCGGGAAGTAGCGCGTCAGAGCAGTTCTTC.

CDR3 nucleotides: TGTGCCAGCAGTTTCCGGGACAGGGGAAGGCCCCTTAGCTCTGGAAACACCATATATTTT. It yields the protein CASSFRDRGRPLSSGNTIYF. The rearrangement joins TRBV27 to TRBJ1-3, with 10 bases that match TRBD1. V was clipped by 3 bases and J by 0 bases; unmatched bases: 14. The CDR3 has 20 residues. Germline CDR1 reads MNHEY; CDR2 reads SMNVEV (reference sequence).

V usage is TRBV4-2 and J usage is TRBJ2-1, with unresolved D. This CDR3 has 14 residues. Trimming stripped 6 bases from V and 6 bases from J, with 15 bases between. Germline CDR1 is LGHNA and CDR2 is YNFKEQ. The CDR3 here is CASSSRGIGNEQFF. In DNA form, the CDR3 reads TGTGCCAGCAGTTCTCGAGGAATTGGCAATGAGCAGTTCTTC.

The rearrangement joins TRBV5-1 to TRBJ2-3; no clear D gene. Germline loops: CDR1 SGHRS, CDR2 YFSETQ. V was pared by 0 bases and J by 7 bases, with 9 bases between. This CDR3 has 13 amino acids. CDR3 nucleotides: TGCGCCAGCAGCTTGGTAGGTTCTTATACGCAGTATTTT. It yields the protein CASSLVGSYTQYF.

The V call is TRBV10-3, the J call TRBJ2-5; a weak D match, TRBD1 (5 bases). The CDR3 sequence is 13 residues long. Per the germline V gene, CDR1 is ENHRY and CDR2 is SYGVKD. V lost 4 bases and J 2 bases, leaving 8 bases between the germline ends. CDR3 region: CAISVTGQETQYF. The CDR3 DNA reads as TGTGCCATCAGTGTTACAGGACAAGAGACCCAGTACTTC.

CDR3 sequence reads: CASRDYRGLNYGYTF. The CDR3 DNA is TGTGCCAGCAGGGACTACAGGGGACTTAACTATGGCTACACCTTC. The chain combines TRBV6-1 with TRBJ1-2; 7 bases map to TRBD1. Trimming took 6 bases from V and 1 from J; bases not matched to a gene: 8. This CDR3 has 15 residues. CDR1 MNHNS and CDR2 SASEGT come from the germline V gene.

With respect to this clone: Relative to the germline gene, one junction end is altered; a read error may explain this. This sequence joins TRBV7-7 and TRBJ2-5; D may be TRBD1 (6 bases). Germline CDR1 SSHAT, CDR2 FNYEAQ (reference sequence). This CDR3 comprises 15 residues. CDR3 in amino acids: CASSLGTGQDGTQYF. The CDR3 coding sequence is TGTGCTAGCAGCTTAGGAACAGGGCAAGATGGGACCCAGTACTTC.